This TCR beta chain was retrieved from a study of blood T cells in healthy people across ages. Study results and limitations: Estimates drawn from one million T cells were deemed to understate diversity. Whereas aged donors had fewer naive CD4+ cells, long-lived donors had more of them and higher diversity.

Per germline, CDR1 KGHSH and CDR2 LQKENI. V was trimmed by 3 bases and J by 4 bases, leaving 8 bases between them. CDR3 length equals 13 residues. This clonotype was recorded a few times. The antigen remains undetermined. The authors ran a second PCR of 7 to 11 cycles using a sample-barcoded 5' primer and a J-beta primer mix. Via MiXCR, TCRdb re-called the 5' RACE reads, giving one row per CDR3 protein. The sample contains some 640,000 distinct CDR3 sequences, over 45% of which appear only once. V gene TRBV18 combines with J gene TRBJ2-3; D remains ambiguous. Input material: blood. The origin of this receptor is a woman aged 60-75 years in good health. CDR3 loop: CASSPAKADTQYF. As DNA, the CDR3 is TGTGCCAGCTCACCCGCGAAAGCAGATACGCAGTATTTT.